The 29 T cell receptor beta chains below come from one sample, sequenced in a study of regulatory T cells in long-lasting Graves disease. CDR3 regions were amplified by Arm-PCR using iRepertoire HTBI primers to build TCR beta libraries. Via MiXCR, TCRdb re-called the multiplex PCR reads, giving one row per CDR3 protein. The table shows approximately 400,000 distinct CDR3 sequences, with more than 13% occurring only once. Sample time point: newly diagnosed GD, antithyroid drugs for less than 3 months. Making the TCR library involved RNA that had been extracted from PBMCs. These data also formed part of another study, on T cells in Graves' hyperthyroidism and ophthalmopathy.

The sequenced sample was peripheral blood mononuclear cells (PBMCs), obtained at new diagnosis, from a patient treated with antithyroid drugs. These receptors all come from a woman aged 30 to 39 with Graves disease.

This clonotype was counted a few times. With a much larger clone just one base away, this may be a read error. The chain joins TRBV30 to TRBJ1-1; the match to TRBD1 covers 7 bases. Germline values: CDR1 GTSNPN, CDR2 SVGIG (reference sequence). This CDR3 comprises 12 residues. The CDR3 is CTWITGVAEAFF. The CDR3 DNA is TGTACCTGGATAACAGGGGTCGCTGAAGCTTTCTTT.

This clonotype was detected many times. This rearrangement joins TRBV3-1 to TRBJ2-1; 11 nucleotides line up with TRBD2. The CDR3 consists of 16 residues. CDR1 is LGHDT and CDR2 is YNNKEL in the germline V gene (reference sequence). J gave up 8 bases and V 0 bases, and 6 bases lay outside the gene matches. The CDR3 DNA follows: TGTGCCAGCAGCCAAGATTTAGCGGGAGGGCCGGATGAGCAGTTCTTC. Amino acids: CASSQDLAGGPDEQFF.

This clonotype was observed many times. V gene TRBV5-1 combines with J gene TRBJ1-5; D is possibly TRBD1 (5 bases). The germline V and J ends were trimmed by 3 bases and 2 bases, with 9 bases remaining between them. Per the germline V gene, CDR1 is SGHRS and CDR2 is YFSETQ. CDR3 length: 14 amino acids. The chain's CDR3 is CASSWDGGNQPQHF. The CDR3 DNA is TGCGCCAGCAGCTGGGACGGAGGCAATCAGCCCCAGCATTTT.

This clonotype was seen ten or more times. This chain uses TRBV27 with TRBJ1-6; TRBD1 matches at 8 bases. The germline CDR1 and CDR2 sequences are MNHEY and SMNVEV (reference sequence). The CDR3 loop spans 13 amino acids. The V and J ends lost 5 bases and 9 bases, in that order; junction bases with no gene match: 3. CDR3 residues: CASSPGTGSPLHF. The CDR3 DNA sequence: TGTGCCAGCAGTCCCGGGACAGGTTCACCCCTCCACTTT.

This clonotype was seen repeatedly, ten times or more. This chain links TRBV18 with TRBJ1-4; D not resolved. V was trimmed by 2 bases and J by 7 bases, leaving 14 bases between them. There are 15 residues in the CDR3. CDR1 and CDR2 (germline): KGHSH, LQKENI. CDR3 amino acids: CASSPNTPPGEKLFF. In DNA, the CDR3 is TGTGCCAGCTCACCAAACACTCCACCTGGTGAAAAACTGTTTTTT.

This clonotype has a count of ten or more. CDR3 residues: CASSDFLSNQPQHF. As DNA, the CDR3 is TGTGCCAGCAGTGACTTCCTTAGCAATCAGCCCCAGCATTTT. The chain recombines TRBV6-1 with TRBJ1-5; D uncertain. The CDR3 is made up of 14 amino acids. The V end was cut by 3 bases, the J end by 0 bases, with 6 bases between. The germline V gene has CDR1 MNHNS and CDR2 SASEGT.

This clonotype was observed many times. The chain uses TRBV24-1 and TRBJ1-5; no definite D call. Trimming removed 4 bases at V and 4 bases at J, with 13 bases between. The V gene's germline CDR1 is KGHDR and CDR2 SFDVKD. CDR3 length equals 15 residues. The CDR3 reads CATSDANRWNQPQHF. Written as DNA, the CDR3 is TGTGCCACCAGTGACGCGAACCGGTGGAATCAGCCCCAGCATTTT.

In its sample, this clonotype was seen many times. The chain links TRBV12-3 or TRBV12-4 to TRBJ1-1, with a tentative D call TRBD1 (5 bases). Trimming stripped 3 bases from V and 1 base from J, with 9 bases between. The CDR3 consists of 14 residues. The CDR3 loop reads CASSLGHPNTEAFF. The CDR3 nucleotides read TGTGCCAGCAGTTTGGGGCACCCGAACACTGAAGCTTTCTTT.

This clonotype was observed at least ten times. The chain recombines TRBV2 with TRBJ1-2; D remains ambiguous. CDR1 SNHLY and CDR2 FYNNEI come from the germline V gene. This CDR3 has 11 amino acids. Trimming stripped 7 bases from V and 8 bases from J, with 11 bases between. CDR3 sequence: CASITAGGYTF. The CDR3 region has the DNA TGTGCCAGCATCACCGCCGGGGGCTACACCTTC.

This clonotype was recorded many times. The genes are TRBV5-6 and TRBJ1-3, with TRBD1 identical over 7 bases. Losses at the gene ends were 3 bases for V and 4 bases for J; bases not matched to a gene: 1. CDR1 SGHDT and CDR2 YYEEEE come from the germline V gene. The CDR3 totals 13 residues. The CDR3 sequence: CASSSTGGNTIYF. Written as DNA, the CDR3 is TGTGCCAGCAGCTCGACAGGGGGAAACACCATATATTTT.

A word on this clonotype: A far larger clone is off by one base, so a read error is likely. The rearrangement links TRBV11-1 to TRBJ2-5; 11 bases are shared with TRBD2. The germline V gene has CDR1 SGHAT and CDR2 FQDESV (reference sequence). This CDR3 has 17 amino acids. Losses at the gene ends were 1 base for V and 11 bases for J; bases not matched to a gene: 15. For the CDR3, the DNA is TGTGCCAGCAGCTTAGGCCTTGTTAGCGGGAGGGCCAATGAGCAGTACTTC. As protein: CASSLGLVSGRANEQYF. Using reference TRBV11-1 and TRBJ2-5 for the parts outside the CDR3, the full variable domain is EAEVAQSPRYKITEKSQAVAFWCDPISGHATLYWYRQILGQGPELLVQFQDESVVDDSQLPKDRFSAERLKGVDSTLKIQPAELGDSAMYLCASSLGLVSGRANEQYFGPGTRLLVL.

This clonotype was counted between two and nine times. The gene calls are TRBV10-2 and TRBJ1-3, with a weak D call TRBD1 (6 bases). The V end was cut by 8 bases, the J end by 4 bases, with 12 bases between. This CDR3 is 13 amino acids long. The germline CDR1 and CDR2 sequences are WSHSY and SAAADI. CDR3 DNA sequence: TGCGCCAGCGTGGAGCAGGGGGGAAACACCATATATTTT. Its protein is CASVEQGGNTIYF.

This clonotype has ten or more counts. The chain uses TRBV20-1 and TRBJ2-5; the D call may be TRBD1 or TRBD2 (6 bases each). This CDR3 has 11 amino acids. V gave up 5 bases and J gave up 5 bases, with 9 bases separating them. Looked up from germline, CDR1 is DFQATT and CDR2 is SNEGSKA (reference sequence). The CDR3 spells CSALGGETQYF. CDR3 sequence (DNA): TGCAGTGCTCTAGGGGGGGAGACCCAGTACTTC.

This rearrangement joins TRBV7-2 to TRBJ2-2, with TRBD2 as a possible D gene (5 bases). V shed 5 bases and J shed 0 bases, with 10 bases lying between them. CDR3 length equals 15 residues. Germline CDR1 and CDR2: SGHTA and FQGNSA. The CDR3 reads CASSILGANTGELFF. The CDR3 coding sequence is TGTGCCAGCAGCATCCTCGGGGCGAACACCGGGGAGCTGTTTTTT.

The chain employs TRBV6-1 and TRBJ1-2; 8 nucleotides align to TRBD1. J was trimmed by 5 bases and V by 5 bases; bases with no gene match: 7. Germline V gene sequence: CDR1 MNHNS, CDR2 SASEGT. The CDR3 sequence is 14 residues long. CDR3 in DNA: TGTGCCAGCAGTCTACGGACAGGGCGGTATGGCTACACCTTC. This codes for CASSLRTGRYGYTF.

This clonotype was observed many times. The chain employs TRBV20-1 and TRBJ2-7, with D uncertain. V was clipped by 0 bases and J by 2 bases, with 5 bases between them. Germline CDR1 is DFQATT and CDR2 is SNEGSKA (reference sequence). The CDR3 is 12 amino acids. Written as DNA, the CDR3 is TGCAGTGCTAGAGAACTTACCTACGAGCAGTACTTC. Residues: CSARELTYEQYF.

CDR3 protein: CASSLDFGGAEQFF. Written as DNA, the CDR3 is TGTGCCAGCAGCCTGGACTTTGGGGGGGCTGAGCAGTTCTTC. The V call is TRBV6-1, the J call TRBJ2-1, with D possibly TRBD2 on 7 matching bases. Germline V gives CDR1 MNHNS, CDR2 SASEGT. There are 14 residues in the CDR3. V was pared by 6 bases and J by 9 bases, with 18 bases between.

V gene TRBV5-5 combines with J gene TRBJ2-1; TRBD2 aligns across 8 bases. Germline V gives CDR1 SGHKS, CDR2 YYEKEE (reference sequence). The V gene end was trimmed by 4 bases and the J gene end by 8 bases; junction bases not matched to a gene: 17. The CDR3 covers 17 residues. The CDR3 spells CASSGGASGLRNDEQFF. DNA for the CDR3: TGTGCCAGCAGCGGAGGCGCTAGCGGGCTAAGGAATGATGAGCAGTTCTTC.

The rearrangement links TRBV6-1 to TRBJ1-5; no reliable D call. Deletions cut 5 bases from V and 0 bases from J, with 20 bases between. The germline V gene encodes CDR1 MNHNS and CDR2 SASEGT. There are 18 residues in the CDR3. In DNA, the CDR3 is TGTGCCAGCAGTCCCCTGACTTCACCCCCCGCTAGCAATCAGCCCCAGCATTTT. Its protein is CASSPLTSPPASNQPQHF.

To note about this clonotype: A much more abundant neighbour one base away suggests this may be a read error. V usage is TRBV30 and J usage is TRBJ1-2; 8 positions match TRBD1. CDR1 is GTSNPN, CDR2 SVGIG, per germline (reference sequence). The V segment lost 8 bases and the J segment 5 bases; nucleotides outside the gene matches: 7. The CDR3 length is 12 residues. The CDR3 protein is CARLTGVYGYTF. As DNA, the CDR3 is TGTGCCCGGTTGACAGGGGTTTATGGCTACACCTTC.

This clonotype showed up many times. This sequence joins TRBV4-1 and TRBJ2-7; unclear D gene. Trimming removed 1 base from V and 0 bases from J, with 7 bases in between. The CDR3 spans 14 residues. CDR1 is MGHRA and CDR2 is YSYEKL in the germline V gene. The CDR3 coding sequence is TGCGCCAGCAGCCAAGGCAGCTACTCCTACGAGCAGTACTTC. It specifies CASSQGSYSYEQYF.

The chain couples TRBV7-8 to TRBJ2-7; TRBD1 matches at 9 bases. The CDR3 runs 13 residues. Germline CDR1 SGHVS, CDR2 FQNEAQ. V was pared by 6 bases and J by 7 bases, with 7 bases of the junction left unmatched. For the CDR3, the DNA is TGTGCCAGCAGGGAGACAGGGGGAGGGGAGCAGTACTTC. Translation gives CASRETGGGEQYF.

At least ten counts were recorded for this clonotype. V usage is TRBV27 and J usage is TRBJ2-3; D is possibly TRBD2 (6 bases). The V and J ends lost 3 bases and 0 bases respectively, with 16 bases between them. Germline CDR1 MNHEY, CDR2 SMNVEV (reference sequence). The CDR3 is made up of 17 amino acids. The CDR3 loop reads CASSFRGLDRSTDTQYF. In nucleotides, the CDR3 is TGTGCCAGCAGTTTTCGGGGGTTAGACAGAAGCACAGATACGCAGTATTTT.

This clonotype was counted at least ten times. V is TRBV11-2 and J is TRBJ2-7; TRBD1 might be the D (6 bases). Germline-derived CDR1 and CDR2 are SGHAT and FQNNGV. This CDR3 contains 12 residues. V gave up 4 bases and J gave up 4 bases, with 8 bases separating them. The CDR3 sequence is CASSSRGYEQYF. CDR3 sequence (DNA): TGTGCCAGCAGCTCTAGGGGGTACGAGCAGTACTTC.

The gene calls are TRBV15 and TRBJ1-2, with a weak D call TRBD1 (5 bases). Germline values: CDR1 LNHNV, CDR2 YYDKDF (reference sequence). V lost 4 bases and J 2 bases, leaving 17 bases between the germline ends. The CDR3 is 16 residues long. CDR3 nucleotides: TGTGCCACCAGCAATCCCAGAGATGGGGCCAACTATGGCTACACCTTC. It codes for CATSNPRDGANYGYTF. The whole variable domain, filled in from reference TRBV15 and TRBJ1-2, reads DAMVIQNPRYQVTQFGKPVTLSCSQTLNHNVMYWYQQKSSQAPKLLFHYYDKDFNNEADTPDNFQSRRPNTSFCFLDIRSPGLGDTAMYLCATSNPRDGANYGYTFGSGTRLTVV.

The CDR3 protein is CASSPQGGSGTEAFF. The CDR3 DNA reads as TGTGCCAGCAGCCCCCAGGGAGGGTCGGGCACTGAAGCTTTCTTT. The chain uses TRBV7-6 and TRBJ1-1; maybe TRBD1 (5 bases). This CDR3 spans 15 amino acids. CDR1 and CDR2 from the germline V gene are SGHVS and FNYEAQ. The V gene lost 5 bases and the J gene lost 4 bases, with 17 bases spanning the gap.

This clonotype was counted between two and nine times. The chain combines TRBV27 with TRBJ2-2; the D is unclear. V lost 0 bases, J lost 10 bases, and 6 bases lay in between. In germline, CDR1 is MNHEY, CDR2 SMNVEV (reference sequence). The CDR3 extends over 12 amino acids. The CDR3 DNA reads TGTGCCAGCAGTTTATCTGAGTCGGAGCTGTTTTTT. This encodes CASSLSESELFF.

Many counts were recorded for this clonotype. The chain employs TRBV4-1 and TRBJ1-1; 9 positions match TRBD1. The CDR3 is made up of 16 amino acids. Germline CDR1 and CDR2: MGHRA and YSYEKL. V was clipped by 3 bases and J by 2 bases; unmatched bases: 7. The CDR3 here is CASSQGTGLFNTEAFF. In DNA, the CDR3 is TGCGCCAGCAGCCAGGGGACAGGGCTCTTTAACACTGAAGCTTTCTTT.

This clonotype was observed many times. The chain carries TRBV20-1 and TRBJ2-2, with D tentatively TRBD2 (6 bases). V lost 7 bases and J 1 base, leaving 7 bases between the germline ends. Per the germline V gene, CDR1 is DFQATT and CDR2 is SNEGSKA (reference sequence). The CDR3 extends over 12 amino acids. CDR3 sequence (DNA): TGCAGTGTGGGGGGGAACACCGGGGAGCTGTTTTTT. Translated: CSVGGNTGELFF.